This TCR beta chain is from a study of beta chain features in type 1 diabetes. Of the isolated RNA, all was reverse transcribed, and so the sequenced material was expressed TCRB transcripts. The data were produced by immunoSEQ multiplex PCR, yet TCRdb's version contains in-frame clones alone and is incomplete. The sample shows about 650,000 clones, over 10% of them seen only once. This clone was recorded a few times. Its antigen remains unidentified. The ends were cut back, 0 bases at V and 5 bases at J, with 19 bases in the middle. CDR1 and CDR2 (germline): SGHDN, FVKESK. The CDR3 loop spans 17 amino acids. Study findings and constraints: TCRB CDR3s from Type 1 diabetes patients were moderately but significantly shorter in all four CD4+ subsets.

This clonotype was sampled from a man aged 25 to 40 with type 1 diabetes. This chain links TRBV14 with TRBJ2-5; D is possibly TRBD1 (7 bases). What was sequenced was naive CD4+ T cells from blood. The CDR3 region has the DNA TGTGCCAGCAGCCAAGATCAGTTCAGGGGGGCGAAGGAGACCCAGTACTTC. It encodes CASSQDQFRGAKETQYF.